These 26 T cell receptor beta chains were all obtained from the same sample, sequenced in a study of human thymus T cells. Produced via immunoSEQ multiplex PCR; TCRdb's table is partial and in-frame only. The sample has roughly 60,000 clones; about 93% are singletons. The sequencing input was blood. The receptors come from a boy under two years old with a congenital heart defect but otherwise immunologically healthy.

Only one count was recorded for this clone. V gene TRBV15 combines with J gene TRBJ2-4; 10 bases agree with TRBD2. After removal of 5 bases from V and 2 bases from J, the junction contained 6 bases not matched to a gene. The germline V gene encodes CDR1 LNHNV and CDR2 YYDKDF (reference sequence). The length of the CDR3 is 16 residues. In nucleotides, the CDR3 is TGTGCCACCAGCCTCAGCGGGGGGGGAACCAAAAACATTCAGTACTTC. This translates into CATSLSGGGTKNIQYF.

The CDR3 reads CASSPTNKAGNTIYF. As DNA, the CDR3 is TGTGCCAGCAGCCCTACGAATAAGGCTGGAAACACCATATATTTT. The chain recombines TRBV7-2 with TRBJ1-3; D is ambiguous. This CDR3 spans 15 amino acids. Trimming cost V 5 bases and J 2 bases, with 13 bases left between them. CDR1 is SGHTA, CDR2 FQGNSA, per germline. Together with reference TRBV7-2 and TRBJ1-3, the CDR3 gives the full variable domain: GAGVSQSPSNKVTEKGKDVELRCDPISGHTALYWYRQSLGQGLEFLIYFQGNSAPDKSGLPSDRFSAERTGGSVSTLTIQRTQQEDSAVYLCASSPTNKAGNTIYFGEGSWLTVV.

V gene TRBV27 combines with J gene TRBJ2-1; D may be TRBD2 (6 bases). Trimming took off 0 bases at V and 6 bases at J, with 15 bases between the two ends. Looked up from germline, CDR1 is MNHEY and CDR2 is SMNVEV (reference sequence). The CDR3 totals 16 residues. The CDR3 bases are TGTGCCAGCAGTTTATCGGAGGAGGGCACCGGCAATGAGCAGTTCTTC. It encodes CASSLSEEGTGNEQFF.

The J gene is TRBJ2-3, the V gene TRBV18; 9 bases are shared with TRBD1. After removal of 6 bases from V and 3 bases from J, the junction contained 7 bases not matched to a gene. CDR1 is KGHSH and CDR2 is LQKENI in the germline V gene. The CDR3 runs 15 residues. This CDR3 reads CASSPGQGTTDTQYF. CDR3 nucleotide sequence: TGTGCCAGCTCGCCGGGACAGGGAACAACAGATACGCAGTATTTT.

V is TRBV4-3 and J is TRBJ2-7, with 12 nucleotides matching TRBD2. V shed 0 bases, J shed 5 bases, and the junction held 5 bases outside the gene matches. This CDR3 has 16 amino acids. CDR1 and CDR2 (germline): LGHNA, YSLEER. In nucleotides, the CDR3 is TGCGCCAGCAGCCAAGACCCTCTAGCGGGGGGGAACGAGCAGTACTTC. This codes for CASSQDPLAGGNEQYF.

In its sample, this clone was seen once. This chain connects TRBV29-1 to TRBJ1-4, with TRBD1 identical over 9 bases. This CDR3 contains 12 residues. In germline, CDR1 is SQVTM, CDR2 ANQGSEA. The chain's CDR3 is CSGQGPNEKLFF. The CDR3 coding sequence is TGCAGTGGACAGGGGCCTAATGAAAAACTGTTTTTT.

The chain couples TRBV5-4 to TRBJ2-2; a possible D gene is TRBD1 (6 bases). Germline V gene sequence: CDR1 SGHNT, CDR2 YYREEE (reference sequence). V lost 4 bases and J lost 1, with 8 bases in between. The CDR3 loop spans 14 amino acids. As DNA, the CDR3 is TGTGCCAGCAGCCTAGGGGGGAACACCGGGGAGCTGTTTTTT. Encoded protein: CASSLGGNTGELFF.

The chain is built from TRBV15 and TRBJ2-5; D is uncertain. V lost 0 bases and J 1 base, leaving 12 bases between the germline ends. The germline gives CDR1 LNHNV, CDR2 YYDKDF (reference sequence). This CDR3 is built from 16 residues. The CDR3 loop is CATSRDLYRLQETQYF. Here the CDR3 DNA reads TGTGCCACCAGCAGAGATCTGTACAGACTCCAAGAGACCCAGTACTTC.

V and J are TRBV2 and TRBJ1-3, with 12 positions matching TRBD1. The CDR3 spans 17 residues. The germline V gene has CDR1 SNHLY and CDR2 FYNNEI. The J segment lost 3 bases and the V segment lost 8 bases, leaving 11 bases of the junction unmatched. This CDR3 is CASRPPGQGAGGNTIYF. In DNA, the CDR3 is TGTGCCAGCCGTCCCCCGGGACAGGGGGCTGGTGGAAACACCATATATTTT.

The chain combines TRBV5-6 with TRBJ2-3, with D perhaps TRBD1 (8 bases). Germline lookup yields CDR1 SGHDT and CDR2 YYEEEE. Trimming removed 0 bases at V and 2 bases at J, with 13 bases between. This CDR3 contains 16 residues. This chain's CDR3 is CASSLGQGRDTDTQYF. CDR3 sequence (DNA): TGTGCCAGCAGCTTGGGACAGGGGAGGGACACAGATACGCAGTATTTT.

V is TRBV2 and J is TRBJ1-3; 12 bases line up with TRBD1. Germline CDR1 and CDR2: SNHLY and FYNNEI. The CDR3 spans 17 residues. V trimming: 6 bases; J trimming: 2 bases; junction bases outside the gene matches: 8. The CDR3 sequence: CASRRDRGPWTGNTIYF. The CDR3 DNA reads TGTGCCAGCAGGAGGGACAGGGGGCCCTGGACTGGAAACACCATATATTTT. Full variable domain (outside the CDR3, taken from reference TRBV2 and TRBJ1-3): EPEVTQTPSHQVTQMGQEVILRCVPISNHLYFYWYRQILGQKVEFLVSFYNNEISEKSEIFDDQFSVERPDGSNFTLKIRSTKLEDSAMYFCASRRDRGPWTGNTIYFGEGSWLTVV.

The CDR3 sequence: CASSPGQLNEKLFF. CDR3 DNA sequence: TGTGCCAGCAGCCCGGGACAGCTTAATGAAAAACTGTTTTTT. V is TRBV9 and J is TRBJ1-4; 7 positions agree with TRBD1. With 4 bases clipped from V and 4 bases from J, the junction kept 4 bases outside the gene matches. CDR1 and CDR2 (germline): SGDLS, YYNGEE. This CDR3 is built from 14 residues.

This chain uses TRBV13 with TRBJ2-5, with D possibly being TRBD1 or TRBD2 (5 bases each). CDR1 and CDR2 from the germline V gene are PRHDT and FYEKMQ (reference sequence). V lost 5 bases and J 1 base, leaving 17 bases between the germline ends. CDR3 size: 16 residues. Here the CDR3 DNA reads TGTGCCAGCAGCCCCAACGCCTGGGACCTCCAAGAGACCCAGTACTTC. Protein product: CASSPNAWDLQETQYF. Supplemented by reference TRBV13 and TRBJ2-5, the full variable domain reads AAGVIQSPRHLIKEKRETATLKCYPIPRHDTVYWYQQGPGQDPQFLISFYEKMQSDKGSIPDRFSAQQFSDYHSELNMSSLELGDSALYFCASSPNAWDLQETQYFGPGTRLLVL.

This chain links TRBV5-4 with TRBJ2-7, with TRBD2 matching 8 bases. Trimming cost V 4 bases and J 2 bases; bases outside gene matches: 11. The CDR3 length is 16 residues. From germline, CDR1 is SGHNT and CDR2 YYREEE (reference sequence). The CDR3 region has the DNA TGTGCCAGCAGCCCCGGGGGGGCGCCTCCAACCTACGAGCAGTACTTC. Its translation: CASSPGGAPPTYEQYF.

This chain uses TRBV16 with TRBJ2-7; D not certain. CDR1 and CDR2 (germline): KGHSY, FQNENV. Trimming left V 4 bases short and J 1 base short, with 5 bases between. This CDR3 spans 12 amino acids. CDR3 coding DNA: TGTGCCAGCAGCCTAGGATCCTACGAGCAGTACTTC. This codes for CASSLGSYEQYF. Together with reference TRBV16 and TRBJ2-7, the CDR3 gives the full variable domain: GEEVAQTPKHLVRGEGQKAKLYCAPIKGHSYVFWYQQVLKNEFKFLISFQNENVFDETGMPKERFSAKCLPNSPCSLEIQATKLEDSAVYFCASSLGSYEQYFGPGTRLTVT.

The V gene is TRBV7-8, the J gene TRBJ2-5; 9 bases align to TRBD2. Germline trimming cut 5 bases from V and 2 bases from J; bases unmatched to any gene: 15. The CDR3 totals 18 residues. From germline, CDR1 is SGHVS and CDR2 FQNEAQ. The CDR3 sequence is CASSVMTRLAEGQETQYF. In DNA, the CDR3 is TGTGCCAGCAGCGTAATGACTCGACTAGCGGAGGGACAAGAGACCCAGTACTTC.

The CDR3 DNA follows: TGTGCCAGCAAGTTAGCGGGAGATTGGACAGAGACCCAGTACTTC. It yields the protein CASKLAGDWTETQYF. The rearrangement links TRBV14 to TRBJ2-5; 9 positions match TRBD2. Losses at the gene ends were 7 bases for V and 4 bases for J; bases not matched to a gene: 10. CDR3 length: 15 residues. Germline lookup yields CDR1 SGHDN and CDR2 FVKESK.

The V gene is TRBV10-1, the J gene TRBJ2-3; a weak D match, TRBD1 (7 bases). The germline V gene has CDR1 WNHNN and CDR2 SYGVQD (reference sequence). Trimming removed 3 bases at V and 1 base at J, with 8 bases between. The CDR3 has 14 residues. This CDR3 is CASSDRGGTDTQYF. The CDR3 DNA follows: TGCGCCAGCAGTGACAGGGGGGGCACAGATACGCAGTATTTT.

V and J are TRBV6-1 and TRBJ2-3; 9 bases map to TRBD1. The CDR3 totals 13 residues. The junction had 2 bases not matched to a gene; V was cut back by 4 bases and J by 6 bases. Germline V gene sequence: CDR1 MNHNS, CDR2 SASEGT. The DNA for the CDR3 is TGTGCCAGCAGTGGGGGGACAGGGGATACGCAGTATTTT. Translated, it gives CASSGGTGDTQYF.

The rearrangement links TRBV7-3 to TRBJ2-5; possible D gene TRBD2, 6 bases. Germline V gene sequence: CDR1 SGHTA, CDR2 FQGTGA. V was pared by 2 bases and J by 4 bases, with 14 bases between. CDR3 length equals 15 residues. CDR3 DNA sequence: TGTGCCAGCAGCTTAGGTCGGGGGAGGCGAGAGACCCAGTACTTC. It translates to CASSLGRGRRETQYF.

The chain is built from TRBV10-1 and TRBJ1-5; unclear D gene. V was trimmed by 2 bases and J by 6 bases, leaving 8 bases between them. This CDR3 spans 13 amino acids. Germline assignment: CDR1 WNHNN and CDR2 SYGVQD (reference sequence). The CDR3 DNA reads TGCGCCAGCAGTGAGGGGGTGAGTCAGCCCCAGCATTTT. It codes for CASSEGVSQPQHF.

The chain uses TRBV29-1 and TRBJ1-4; tentatively, D is TRBD1 (6 bases). The CDR3 is 15 residues long. Germline CDR1 and CDR2: SQVTM and ANQGSEA. V gave up 7 bases and J gave up 4 bases, with 19 bases separating them. CDR3 nucleotide sequence: TGCAGCGCTACTTGGGGGGCAGGAGGTAATGAAAAACTGTTTTTT. As protein: CSATWGAGGNEKLFF. The entire variable domain, with the rest obtained from reference TRBV29-1 and TRBJ1-4, is as follows: SAVISQKPSRDICQRGTSLTIQCQVDSQVTMMFWYRQQPGQSLTLIATANQGSEATYESGFVIDKFPISRPNLTFSTLTVSNMSPEDSSIYLCSATWGAGGNEKLFFGSGTQLSVL.

The rearrangement joins TRBV28 to TRBJ2-7; the D is unclear. V gave up 4 bases and J gave up 9 bases, with 13 bases separating them. From germline, CDR1 is MDHEN and CDR2 SYDVKM. The CDR3 runs to 12 residues. CDR3 in DNA: TGTGCCAGCAGTTCCGGATCCTCGGGGCAGTACTTC. It translates to CASSSGSSGQYF.

This CDR3 is CASSPRPETGTYEQYF. Written as DNA, the CDR3 is TGTGCCAGCAGCCCAAGGCCCGAGACAGGGACCTACGAGCAGTACTTC. J is TRBJ2-7 and V is TRBV9, with 7 bases fitting TRBD1. After removal of 4 bases from V and 2 bases from J, the junction contained 12 bases not matched to a gene. This CDR3 contains 16 residues. Germline CDR1 reads SGDLS; CDR2 reads YYNGEE.

The chain links TRBV27 to TRBJ2-5, with 8 bases aligning to TRBD1. The CDR3 extends over 15 amino acids. CDR1 and CDR2 from the germline V gene are MNHEY and SMNVEV (reference sequence). With V trimmed by 3 bases and J by 4 bases, 7 bases remained unmatched. CDR3 nucleotide sequence: TGTGCCAGCAGTTTCGCAGGGGGCATAGGAGAGACCCAGTACTTC. It encodes CASSFAGGIGETQYF.

The chain combines TRBV28 with TRBJ2-2; D possibly matches TRBD1 or TRBD2 (5 bases each). This CDR3 has 14 residues. The germline V gene encodes CDR1 MDHEN and CDR2 SYDVKM. V lost 2 bases and J lost 4, with 8 bases in between. CDR3 protein: CASSLGGRTGELFF. In nucleotides, the CDR3 is TGTGCCAGCAGTTTAGGGGGTCGCACCGGGGAGCTGTTTTTT.